This passage covers 20 T cell receptor beta chains from one sample sequenced in a study of T cells of healthy individuals. In TCRdb, the 5' RACE reads were re-called with MiXCR into one record per CDR3 protein. The sample includes around 100,000 distinct CDR3 sequences, 15% to 20% seen only once; the top ten take around 6.5%. The origin of the receptors is a human donor in good health.

Ten or more counts support this clonotype. The chain has TRBV20-1 and TRBJ2-3; perhaps TRBD2 as D (6 bases). Germline V gene sequence: CDR1 DFQATT, CDR2 SNEGSKA (reference sequence). Trimming took off 3 bases at V and 0 bases at J, with 7 bases between the two ends. The CDR3 contains 13 residues. The CDR3 loop reads CSASAGSTDTQYF. The DNA of the CDR3 is TGCAGTGCTAGTGCGGGGAGCACAGATACGCAGTATTTT.

The V call is TRBV5-6, the J call TRBJ2-7; D is perhaps TRBD1 (5 bases). Germline V lookup: CDR1 SGHDT, CDR2 YYEEEE. There are 16 residues in the CDR3. Trimming removed 3 bases from V and 1 base from J, with 17 bases in between. CDR3 bases: TGTGCCAGCAGCTCCATGCTGAACAGGTTTTCCTACGAGCAGTACTTC. It translates to CASSSMLNRFSYEQYF.

The sample holds a few counts of this clonotype. This chain uses TRBV6-5 with TRBJ2-5, with 7 nucleotides matching TRBD2. The germline gives CDR1 MNHEY, CDR2 SVGAGI. V lost 0 bases and J lost 4; bases outside the gene matches: 11. The CDR3 extends over 17 amino acids. CDR3 nucleotides: TGTGCCAGCAGTTACTCCTGGAGTGCGGGAGCGCTAGAGACCCAGTACTTC. It specifies CASSYSWSAGALETQYF.

The chain uses TRBV28 and TRBJ1-1, with D uncertain. Germline V gene lookup returns CDR1 MDHEN and CDR2 SYDVKM. V lost 5 bases and J lost 0, with 13 bases in between. This CDR3 comprises 15 residues. CDR3 loop: CASSQITAMNTEAFF. The DNA for the CDR3 is TGTGCCAGCAGTCAAATAACAGCGATGAACACTGAAGCTTTCTTT.

The chain uses TRBV7-2 and TRBJ2-7; D gene uncertain. The CDR3 extends over 12 amino acids. CDR1 and CDR2 (germline): SGHTA, FQGNSA. Trimming stripped 5 bases from V and 7 bases from J, with 12 bases between. As DNA, the CDR3 is TGTGCCAGCAGCCCTCGTGCGCGGGAGCAGTACTTC. This gives the protein CASSPRAREQYF.

The rearrangement links TRBV7-3 to TRBJ2-2; TRBD2 matches 7 bases. Germline loops: CDR1 SGHTA, CDR2 FQGTGA. This CDR3 contains 17 residues. V was pared by 5 bases and J by 3 bases, with 12 bases of the junction left unmatched. The CDR3 nucleotides read TGTGCCAGCAGCCCGACCCTTCTAGCGGCACACACCGGGGAGCTGTTTTTT. It encodes CASSPTLLAAHTGELFF.

CDR3 loop: CSVERGRSETQYF. Here the CDR3 DNA reads TGCAGCGTTGAGCGGGGGAGGTCTGAGACCCAGTACTTC. The chain couples TRBV29-1 to TRBJ2-5, with 7 nucleotides matching TRBD2. With 3 bases clipped from V and 5 bases from J, the junction kept 6 bases outside the gene matches. The CDR3 sequence is 13 residues long. Germline V gene data show CDR1 as SQVTM and CDR2 as ANQGSEA.

V and J are TRBV5-5 and TRBJ2-1; D might be TRBD1 (6 bases). V lost 4 bases and J 0 bases, leaving 14 bases between the germline ends. The CDR3 covers 16 residues. Germline CDR1 reads SGHKS; CDR2 reads YYEKEE (reference sequence). CDR3 DNA sequence: TGTGCCAGCAGCCCTACAGGGTCTGGCTCCTACAATGAGCAGTTCTTC. Translation: CASSPTGSGSYNEQFF. Supplemented by reference TRBV5-5 and TRBJ2-1, the full variable domain reads DAGVTQSPTHLIKTRGQQVTLRCSPISGHKSVSWYQQVLGQGPQFIFQYYEKEERGRGNFPDRFSARQFPNYSSELNVNALLLGDSALYLCASSPTGSGSYNEQFFGPGTRLTVL.

There are a few counts of this clonotype. The chain uses TRBV5-1 and TRBJ1-1; D unresolved. Germline CDR1 reads SGHRS; CDR2 reads YFSETQ. Trimming stripped 1 base from V and 3 bases from J, with 10 bases between. The CDR3 loop spans 14 amino acids. CDR3 amino acids: CASSLWGMDTEAFF. The CDR3 DNA is TGCGCCAGCAGCTTGTGGGGTATGGACACTGAAGCTTTCTTT.

The J gene is TRBJ2-3, the V gene TRBV14; 7 bases fit TRBD1. The V and J ends lost 0 bases and 1 base, in that order; junction bases with no gene match: 4. Germline V gene data show CDR1 as SGHDN and CDR2 as FVKESK. CDR3 length equals 16 residues. The CDR3 spells CASSQDRTGRTDTQYF. The CDR3 bases are TGTGCCAGCAGCCAAGATAGGACAGGTCGCACAGATACGCAGTATTTT.

In regard to this clonotype: It may be a read error: a sequence one base away is much more abundant. V usage is TRBV19 and J usage is TRBJ2-2, with 7 positions matching TRBD1. This CDR3 spans 15 amino acids. Trimming at V came to 5 bases and at J to 5 bases, leaving 8 bases not matched to a gene. Germline CDR1 LNHDA, CDR2 SQIVND (reference sequence). For the CDR3, the DNA is TGTGCCAGTAGTCCAAGACAGGGAAATACCGGGGAGCTGTTTTTT. Translating gives CASSPRQGNTGELFF.

This clonotype was detected ten times or more. The chain joins TRBV28 to TRBJ2-3; TRBD1 matches at 8 bases. J gave up 2 bases and V 5 bases, and 6 bases lay outside the gene matches. The germline V gene encodes CDR1 MDHEN and CDR2 SYDVKM. The CDR3 is 15 amino acids. For the CDR3, the DNA is TGTGCCAGCAGTCCGGGACAGGCCCACACAGATACGCAGTATTTT. Translation gives CASSPGQAHTDTQYF. The full variable domain, its missing parts supplied by reference TRBV28 and TRBJ2-3, is DVKVTQSSRYLVKRTGEKVFLECVQDMDHENMFWYRQDPGLGLRLIYFSYDVKMKEKGDIPEGYSVSREKKERFSLILESASTNQTSMYLCASSPGQAHTDTQYFGPGTRLTVL.

This clonotype was observed a handful of times. The rearrangement uses TRBV7-2 and TRBJ2-1; D perhaps matches TRBD2 (5 bases). Germline V CDR1 and CDR2: SGHTA, FQGNSA. The CDR3 contains 16 residues. The V gene lost 1 base and the J gene lost 0 bases, with 10 bases spanning the gap. The CDR3: CASSLVLAGSYNEQFF. DNA of the CDR3: TGTGCCAGCAGCTTAGTCCTAGCCGGCTCCTACAATGAGCAGTTCTTC.

This clonotype was counted a few times. V usage is TRBV18 and J usage is TRBJ2-1, with 8 bases lining up with TRBD2. Per germline, CDR1 KGHSH and CDR2 LQKENI. There are 15 residues in the CDR3. V shed 3 bases, J shed 5 bases, and the junction held 6 bases outside the gene matches. CDR3 protein: CASSPLSGGNNEQFF. The CDR3 DNA reads TGTGCCAGCTCACCGCTCAGCGGGGGAAACAATGAGCAGTTCTTC.

The chain employs TRBV5-1 and TRBJ2-1; 8 nucleotides match TRBD2. The J segment lost 7 bases and the V segment lost 0 bases, leaving 6 bases of the junction unmatched. There are 15 residues in the CDR3. The germline gives CDR1 SGHRS, CDR2 YFSETQ. DNA for the CDR3: TGCGCCAGCAGCTTGGTAGGACTAGCTTCTAATGAGCAGTTCTTC. Translation gives CASSLVGLASNEQFF. Using reference TRBV5-1 and TRBJ2-1 for the parts outside the CDR3, the full variable domain is KAGVTQTPRYLIKTRGQQVTLSCSPISGHRSVSWYQQTPGQGLQFLFEYFSETQRNKGNFPGRFSGRQFSNSRSEMNVSTLELGDSALYLCASSLVGLASNEQFFGPGTRLTVL.

This clonotype was counted only a few times. This chain connects TRBV2 to TRBJ1-1; tentative D call: TRBD1 (5 bases). The CDR3 has 12 residues. The V and J ends lost 6 bases and 8 bases respectively, with 13 bases between them. The germline gives CDR1 SNHLY, CDR2 FYNNEI. CDR3 protein: CASRAGVSEAFF. The CDR3 DNA reads TGTGCCAGCAGGGCGGGGGTTTCGGAAGCTTTCTTT.

This clonotype was picked up a small number of times. CDR3 amino acids: CASSQVPGGYTF. The CDR3 nucleotides read TGTGCCAGCAGCCAGGTCCCCGGTGGCTACACCTTC. The chain employs TRBV7-2 and TRBJ1-2; D remains unclear. From germline, CDR1 is SGHTA and CDR2 FQGNSA. This CDR3 has 12 residues. V gave up 5 bases and J gave up 7 bases, with 11 bases separating them.

This clonotype was seen once. The genes are TRBV5-1 and TRBJ1-5; 7 bases agree with TRBD1. Germline V gene lookup returns CDR1 SGHRS and CDR2 YFSETQ. The V and J ends lost 2 bases and 2 bases, in that order; junction bases with no gene match: 4. The CDR3 is 15 residues long. CDR3: CASSLGTDGNQPQHF. Written as DNA, the CDR3 is TGCGCCAGCAGCTTAGGGACAGACGGCAATCAGCCCCAGCATTTT. The complete variable domain, with remaining parts taken from reference TRBV5-1 and TRBJ1-5, reads KAGVTQTPRYLIKTRGQQVTLSCSPISGHRSVSWYQQTPGQGLQFLFEYFSETQRNKGNFPGRFSGRQFSNSRSEMNVSTLELGDSALYLCASSLGTDGNQPQHFGDGTRLSIL.

This clonotype was counted only a few times. The CDR3 protein is CASRRLGQNTEAFF. CDR3 DNA sequence: TGTGCCAGCAGAAGATTGGGGCAGAACACTGAAGCTTTCTTT. The V call is TRBV6-2 or TRBV6-3, the J call TRBJ1-1; a weak D match, TRBD1 (5 bases). Germline assignment: CDR1 MNHEY and CDR2 SVGEGT. The CDR3 is made up of 14 amino acids. V was cut by 6 bases and J by 1 base, with 12 bases left in between.

The rearrangement links TRBV3-1 to TRBJ2-3; D might be TRBD1 or TRBD2, each matching 5 bases. Germline loops: CDR1 LGHDT, CDR2 YNNKEL (reference sequence). The CDR3 is 15 residues long. With 5 bases removed from V and 0 bases from J, the gap between germline ends came to 12 bases. CDR3 sequence reads: CASSSGLASTDTQYF. The DNA of the CDR3 is TGTGCCAGCAGCTCGGGGCTAGCAAGCACAGATACGCAGTATTTT.